This TCR beta chain appears in the sequencing data of a study of cytomegalovirus exposure and HLA in healthy donors. General study results and limits: Later analysis placed DRB1 highest and HLA-C lowest in TCR association rates, which differed by HLA locus.

Both 60 Vbeta primers and 13 Jbeta primers went into the PCR. Using immunoSEQ multiplex PCR, the repertoire was profiled, and TCRdb retains in-frame clones only, with some absent. Found here are under 200,000 clones, approximately 84% of them singletons; the top ten hold 2.5% to 4%. About this clone: Its specificity is unknown.

The sequence derives from a woman aged 50 to 65 in good health and CMV-seropositive. The material sequenced was PBMCs.

CDR3 loop: CSVGQGWAFF. The CDR3 DNA sequence: TGCAGCGTTGGACAGGGTTGGGCTTTCTTT. The chain carries TRBV29-1 and TRBJ1-1; 7 bases are a match to TRBD1. This CDR3 has 10 amino acids. V trimming: 4 bases; J trimming: 11 bases; junction bases outside the gene matches: 4. Germline V gene data show CDR1 as SQVTM and CDR2 as ANQGSEA.